These 18 T cell receptor beta chains were sequenced from one sample in a study of regulatory dendritic cells for organ transplantation. Some clones are missing from TCRdb's copy, which holds only in-frame ones; the method was immunoSEQ multiplex PCR. Of 35,000 to 40,000 clones in the sample, around nine tenths were seen once. Sequencing input: naive CD8+ T cells from blood. Subset defined: CD45RA+ naive T cells. The receptors derive from a human donor in good health.

This sequence joins TRBV5-5 and TRBJ1-1; D might be TRBD1 (6 bases). Trimming removed 2 bases at V and 4 bases at J, with 21 bases between. This CDR3 spans 17 amino acids. The germline gives CDR1 SGHKS, CDR2 YYEKEE (reference sequence). In DNA form, the CDR3 reads TGTGCCAGCAGCTTAGAGATCCCGGGACAAATACGCACTGAAGCTTTCTTT. It encodes CASSLEIPGQIRTEAFF.

The chain couples TRBV27 to TRBJ2-1, with D hard to call. The V gene lost 6 bases and the J gene lost 5 bases, with 17 bases spanning the gap. In germline, CDR1 is MNHEY, CDR2 SMNVEV (reference sequence). The CDR3 loop spans 15 amino acids. DNA of the CDR3: TGTGCCAGCAGCACCCCCCCCTCGCTCAACAATGAGCAGTTCTTC. Translated, it gives CASSTPPSLNNEQFF.

This chain links TRBV5-4 with TRBJ2-1; 11 bases are a match to TRBD2. There are 16 residues in the CDR3. The junction had 6 bases not matched to a gene; V was cut back by 4 bases and J by 3 bases. The V gene's germline CDR1 is SGHNT and CDR2 YYREEE (reference sequence). The DNA of the CDR3 is TGTGCCAGCAGCGGTTCCGGGACTAGCGGCTACAATGAGCAGTTCTTC. Residues: CASSGSGTSGYNEQFF. Based on the CDR3 plus reference TRBV5-4 and TRBJ2-1, the full variable domain is ETGVTQSPTHLIKTRGQQVTLRCSSQSGHNTVSWYQQALGQGPQFIFQYYREEENGRGNFPPRFSGLQFPNYSSELNVNALELDDSALYLCASSGSGTSGYNEQFFGPGTRLTVL.

About this clone: This specimen includes other DNA sequences encoding the same CDR3. The chain joins TRBV30 to TRBJ1-1; D ambiguous. Per the germline V gene, CDR1 is GTSNPN and CDR2 is SVGIG (reference sequence). The CDR3 runs to 12 residues. V lost 0 bases and J lost 4, with 6 bases in between. The CDR3 nucleotides read TGTGCCTGGAGTGTTTTGGGCACTGAAGCTTTCTTT. Translation: CAWSVLGTEAFF.

This clone has only a few counts. This chain connects TRBV10-1 to TRBJ1-5; unclear D gene. Trimming cost V 7 bases and J 4 bases, with 8 bases left between them. Germline V lookup: CDR1 WNHNN, CDR2 SYGVQD (reference sequence). The CDR3 covers 12 residues. This CDR3 is CASKQPNQPQHF. The CDR3 DNA reads as TGCGCCAGCAAACAGCCGAATCAGCCCCAGCATTTT.

CDR3 bases: TGTGCCAGCAGTCAAAGAGGCGGGGAGCTGTTTTTT. Translation gives CASSQRGGELFF. J is TRBJ2-2 and V is TRBV9; D gene unclear. The V end was cut by 5 bases, the J end by 7 bases, with 9 bases between. This CDR3 is built from 12 residues. The germline V gene encodes CDR1 SGDLS and CDR2 YYNGEE.

This clone occurred a few times. This chain links TRBV27 with TRBJ1-2, with D possibly TRBD1 on 6 matching bases. This CDR3 comprises 16 residues. From germline, CDR1 is MNHEY and CDR2 SMNVEV (reference sequence). The germline V and J ends were trimmed by 5 bases and 3 bases, with 19 bases remaining between them. For the CDR3, the DNA is TGTGCCAGCAGTCCCCCACGGTCGGGGGGCGACTATGGCTACACCTTC. This translates into CASSPPRSGGDYGYTF.

The V call is TRBV9, the J call TRBJ1-2; D gene unclear. The germline V gene has CDR1 SGDLS and CDR2 YYNGEE. V gave up 0 bases and J gave up 2 bases, with 14 bases separating them. The CDR3 has 16 residues. CDR3 amino acids: CASSVATGDPNYGYTF. In nucleotides, the CDR3 is TGTGCCAGCAGCGTAGCTACGGGCGACCCGAACTATGGCTACACCTTC.

V and J are TRBV6-5 and TRBJ2-7, with a weak D call TRBD2 (6 bases). The CDR3 length is 14 residues. V was cut by 6 bases and J by 3 bases, with 15 bases left in between. The germline gives CDR1 MNHEY, CDR2 SVGAGI. Written as DNA, the CDR3 is TGTGCCAGCAGGCCGGGGGTCGGCGGCTACGAGCAGTACTTC. Translated: CASRPGVGGYEQYF.

The rearrangement uses TRBV19 and TRBJ1-5; no clear D. Germline V gives CDR1 LNHDA, CDR2 SQIVND (reference sequence). CDR3 length: 11 amino acids. V was trimmed by 5 bases and J by 7 bases, leaving 6 bases between them. For the CDR3, the DNA is TGTGCCAGTAGTTTTGGGCAGCCCCAGCATTTT. Encoded protein: CASSFGQPQHF.

This chain connects TRBV7-6 to TRBJ1-1; D ambiguous. V was cut by 1 base and J by 4 bases, with 13 bases left in between. The CDR3 runs 15 residues. The germline gives CDR1 SGHVS, CDR2 FNYEAQ. The CDR3 here is CASSLGDLGSTEAFF. CDR3 coding DNA: TGTGCCAGCAGCTTAGGGGATCTCGGAAGCACTGAAGCTTTCTTT.

The chain couples TRBV4-3 to TRBJ2-6; D gene ambiguous. CDR1 and CDR2 from the germline V gene are LGHNA and YSLEER. The CDR3 covers 15 residues. V lost 0 bases and J 2 bases, leaving 5 bases between the germline ends. The CDR3 DNA reads as TGCGCCAGCAGCCAAGATTCAACTGGGGCCAACGTCCTGACTTTC. As protein: CASSQDSTGANVLTF.

The rearrangement uses TRBV5-8 and TRBJ2-7, with D perhaps TRBD1 (6 bases). Germline-derived CDR1 and CDR2 are SGHTS and YDEGEE. The V gene lost 1 base and the J gene lost 0 bases, with 14 bases spanning the gap. CDR3 length: 16 amino acids. The CDR3 loop is CASSLLGALSSYEQYF. The CDR3 DNA reads as TGTGCCAGCAGCTTGTTGGGGGCCCTATCCTCCTACGAGCAGTACTTC.

V and J are TRBV5-6 and TRBJ1-2, with 7 nucleotides matching TRBD1. This CDR3 region has 14 residues. Trimming at V came to 2 bases and at J to 3 bases, leaving 4 bases not matched to a gene. Germline V lookup: CDR1 SGHDT, CDR2 YYEEEE. DNA for the CDR3: TGTGCCAGCAGCTTCCCCGGGACAGACTATGGCTACACCTTC. As protein: CASSFPGTDYGYTF.

The J gene is TRBJ2-1, the V gene TRBV2; D assignment may be TRBD1 or TRBD2 (5 bases each). CDR3 length: 12 residues. V was pared by 5 bases and J by 12 bases, with 14 bases between. From germline, CDR1 is SNHLY and CDR2 FYNNEI. CDR3 loop: CASSLPVGVQFF. The DNA of the CDR3 is TGTGCCAGCAGTCTCCCGGTGGGGGTGCAGTTCTTC.

This rearrangement joins TRBV10-3 to TRBJ2-7; weak D call: TRBD1 (6 bases). Trimming took 2 bases from V and 3 from J, leaving 11 bases between them. This CDR3 contains 14 residues. CDR1 ENHRY and CDR2 SYGVKD come from the germline V gene. CDR3 residues: CAISELQGNYEQYF. The DNA of the CDR3 is TGTGCCATCAGTGAGCTCCAGGGGAACTACGAGCAGTACTTC.

V is TRBV28 and J is TRBJ1-4; possibly TRBD1 for D (6 bases). CDR1 and CDR2 from the germline V gene are MDHEN and SYDVKM. The CDR3 runs 16 residues. V lost 6 bases and J lost 7, with 21 bases in between. The CDR3: CASSSRRGIYGEKLFF. Written as DNA, the CDR3 is TGTGCCAGCAGCTCCAGGAGGGGGATTTACGGTGAAAAACTGTTTTTT.

This chain joins TRBV30 and TRBJ1-5, with a possible D match to TRBD1 (5 bases). The CDR3 is made up of 15 amino acids. V was cut by 0 bases and J by 7 bases, with 16 bases left in between. Germline-derived CDR1 and CDR2 are GTSNPN and SVGIG (reference sequence). The CDR3 reads CAWSVPRGLWQPQHF. The CDR3 DNA reads TGTGCCTGGAGTGTACCGAGGGGCTTGTGGCAGCCCCAGCATTTT.